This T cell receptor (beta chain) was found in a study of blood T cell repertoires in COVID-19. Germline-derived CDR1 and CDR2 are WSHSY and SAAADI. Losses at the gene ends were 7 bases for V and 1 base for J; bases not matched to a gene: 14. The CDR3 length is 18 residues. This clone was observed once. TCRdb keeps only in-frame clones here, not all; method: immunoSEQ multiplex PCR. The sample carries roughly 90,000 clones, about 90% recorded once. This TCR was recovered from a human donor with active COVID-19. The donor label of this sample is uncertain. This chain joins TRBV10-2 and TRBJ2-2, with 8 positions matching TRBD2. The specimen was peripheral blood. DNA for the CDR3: TGCGCCAGCACCTACTATTCGGGAGGGACGGAGAACACCGGGGAGCTGTTTTTT. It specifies CASTYYSGGTENTGELFF.